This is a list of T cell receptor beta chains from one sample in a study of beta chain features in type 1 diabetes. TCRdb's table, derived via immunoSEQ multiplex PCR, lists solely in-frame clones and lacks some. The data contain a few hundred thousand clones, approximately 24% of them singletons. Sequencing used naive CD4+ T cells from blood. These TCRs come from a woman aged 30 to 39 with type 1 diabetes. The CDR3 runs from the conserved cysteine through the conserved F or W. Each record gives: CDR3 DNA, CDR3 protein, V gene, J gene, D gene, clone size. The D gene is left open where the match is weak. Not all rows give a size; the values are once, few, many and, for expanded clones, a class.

DNA: TGCGCCAGCAGCCCTCCCGGGACAAACTACAATGAACAGTTCTTC
CDR3: CASSPPGTNYNEQFF
V: TRBV5-1
J: TRBJ2-1
D: .
size: few

DNA: TGTGCCAGCAGCCATGTACGGGTCGGGATCGGCACTGAAGCTTTCTTT
CDR3: CASSHVRVGIGTEAFF
V: TRBV4-2
J: TRBJ1-1
D: .
size: .

DNA: TGCGCCAGCAGCTTGGGACAGGGGGCGCTCGGAAACACCATATATTTT
CDR3: CASSLGQGALGNTIYF
V: TRBV5-1
J: TRBJ1-3
D: TRBD1
size: .

DNA: TGTGCCAGCAGCCAAGCAGGACTAGCGGGTTACAATGAGCAGTTCTTC
CDR3: CASSQAGLAGYNEQFF
V: TRBV4-2
J: TRBJ2-1
D: TRBD2
size: .

DNA: TGTGCCAGCAGCTTTAGTTGGGCGCGCGCTTTCTTT
CDR3: CASSFSWARAFF
V: TRBV11-2
J: TRBJ1-1
D: .
size: .

DNA: TGTGCCAGCAGGTCTACAGGGCTCGGCTACACCTTC
CDR3: CASRSTGLGYTF
V: TRBV5-4
J: TRBJ1-2
D: .
size: few

DNA: TGCGCCAGCAGCTTGGGGGTCAGGGGTACCTACGAGCAGTACTTC
CDR3: CASSLGVRGTYEQYF
V: TRBV5-1
J: TRBJ2-7
D: .
size: once

DNA: TGTGCCAGCTCACCAATGGCCGTTACCACAGATACGCAGTATTTT
CDR3: CASSPMAVTTDTQYF
V: TRBV18
J: TRBJ2-3
D: .
size: few

DNA: TGCAGCGTAGCCCGACTAGCGGGGCCTAGCACAGATACGCAGTATTTT
CDR3: CSVARLAGPSTDTQYF
V: TRBV29-1
J: TRBJ2-3
D: TRBD2
size: few

DNA: TGTGCCAGCAGCCAGGGACTAGCGGGAGGGCCGGGAGAGCAGTACTTC
CDR3: CASSQGLAGGPGEQYF
V: TRBV4-2
J: TRBJ2-7
D: TRBD2
size: .

DNA: TGTGCCTGGAGTACTCAACCGACTAGTTTTTCCTACAATGAGCAGTTCTTC
CDR3: CAWSTQPTSFSYNEQFF
V: TRBV30
J: TRBJ2-1
D: .
size: few

DNA: TGTGCCAGCAGCGAGAAGGGACTAGCGGGATCCTACAATGAGCAGTTCTTC
CDR3: CASSEKGLAGSYNEQFF
V: TRBV9
J: TRBJ2-1
D: TRBD2
size: .

DNA: TGCGCCAGCAGCTTGGGACAGGGGTACACCGGGGAGCTGTTTTTT
CDR3: CASSLGQGYTGELFF
V: TRBV5-1
J: TRBJ2-2
D: TRBD1
size: .

DNA: TGCGCCAGCAGCCAAGAAGGGACAGGGCCCTACGAGCAGTACTTC
CDR3: CASSQEGTGPYEQYF
V: TRBV4-1
J: TRBJ2-7
D: TRBD1
size: .

DNA: TGTGCCAGCAGCTTATCGAGGGATACTGAAGCTTTCTTT
CDR3: CASSLSRDTEAFF
V: TRBV5-5
J: TRBJ1-1
D: .
size: .

DNA: TGTGCCAGCAGCTTCGCCCTATCCTACGAGCAGTACTTC
CDR3: CASSFALSYEQYF
V: TRBV7-8
J: TRBJ2-7
D: .
size: .

DNA: TGTGCCAGCTCACCACAGCAGACTACTATGGAGCCTGAAGCTTTCTTT
CDR3: CASSPQQTTMEPEAFF
V: TRBV18
J: TRBJ1-1
D: .
size: few

DNA: TGTGCCAGCAGCGGCACCCTAGCGGGAGTTGCCAAAAACATTCAGTACTTC
CDR3: CASSGTLAGVAKNIQYF
V: TRBV7-8
J: TRBJ2-4
D: TRBD2
size: .

DNA: TGTGCCAGCAGTTTACCTCACAGGGAAGAGACCCAGTACTTC
CDR3: CASSLPHREETQYF
V: TRBV28
J: TRBJ2-5
D: .
size: few